This T cell receptor beta chain was captured in a study of shared clonotypes between healthy human individuals. General study findings and limits: Deeper or shallower sequencing was expected to change how clonotypes are shared among donors.

This CDR3 comprises 14 residues. CDR1 is SGHAT and CDR2 is FQNNGV in the germline V gene. V was trimmed by 7 bases and J by 6 bases, leaving 16 bases between them. Measured with immunoSEQ multiplex PCR; TCRdb has only the in-frame clones, and not every one. The sample shows about 2.5 million clones, around 90% of them seen only once. Details on this clone: The antigen is not known.

The source is a man aged 18 to 30 in good health. Some clones in this sample may be carry-over from other donors' samples. The rearrangement uses TRBV11-2 and TRBJ1-5; D unclear. The sequenced material came from naive CD4+ T cells from PBMCs. Subset denoted: CD45RA+ positively selected. The CDR3 DNA reads TGTGCCAGCACCCTATCTCGTCCGAGTCAGCCCCAGCATTTT. Residues: CASTLSRPSQPQHF. Supplemented by reference TRBV11-2 and TRBJ1-5, the full variable domain reads EAGVAQSPRYKIIEKRQSVAFWCNPISGHATLYWYQQILGQGPKLLIQFQNNGVVDDSQLPKDRFSAERLKGVDSTLKIQPAKLEDSAVYLCASTLSRPSQPQHFGDGTRLSIL.